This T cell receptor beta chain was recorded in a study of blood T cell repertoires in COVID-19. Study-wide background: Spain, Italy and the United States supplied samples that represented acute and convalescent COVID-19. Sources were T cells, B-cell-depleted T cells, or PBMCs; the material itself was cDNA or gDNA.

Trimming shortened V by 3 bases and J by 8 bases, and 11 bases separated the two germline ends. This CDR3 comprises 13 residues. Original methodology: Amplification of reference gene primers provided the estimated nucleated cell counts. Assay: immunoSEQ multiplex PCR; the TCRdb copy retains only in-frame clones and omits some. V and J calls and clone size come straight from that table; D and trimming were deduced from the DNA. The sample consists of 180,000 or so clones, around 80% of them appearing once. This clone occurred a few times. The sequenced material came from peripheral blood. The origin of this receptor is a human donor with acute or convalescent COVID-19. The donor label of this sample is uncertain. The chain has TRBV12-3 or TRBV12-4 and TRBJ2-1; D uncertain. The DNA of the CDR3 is TGTGCCAGCAGTTTCCCTCTTCCAGATGAGCAGTTCTTC. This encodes CASSFPLPDEQFF.